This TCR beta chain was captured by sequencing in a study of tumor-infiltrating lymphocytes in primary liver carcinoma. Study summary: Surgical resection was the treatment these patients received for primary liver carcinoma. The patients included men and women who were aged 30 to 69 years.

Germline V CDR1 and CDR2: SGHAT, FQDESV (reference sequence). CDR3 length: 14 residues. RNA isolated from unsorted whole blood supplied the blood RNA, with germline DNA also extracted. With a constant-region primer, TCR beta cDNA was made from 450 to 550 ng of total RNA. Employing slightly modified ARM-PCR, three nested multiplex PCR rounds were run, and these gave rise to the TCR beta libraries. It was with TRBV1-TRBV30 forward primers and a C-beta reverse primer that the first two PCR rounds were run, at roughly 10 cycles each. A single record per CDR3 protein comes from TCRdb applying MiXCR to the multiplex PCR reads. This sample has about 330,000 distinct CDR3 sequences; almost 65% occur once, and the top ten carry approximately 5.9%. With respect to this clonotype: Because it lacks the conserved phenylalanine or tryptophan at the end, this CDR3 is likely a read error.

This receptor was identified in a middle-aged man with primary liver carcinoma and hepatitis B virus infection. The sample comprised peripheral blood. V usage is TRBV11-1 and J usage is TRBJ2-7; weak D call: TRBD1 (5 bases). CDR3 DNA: TGTGCCAGCGGCACCAGGGCCTCCTCCTACGAACAGTACCTC. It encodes CASGTRASSYEQYL.